A selection of T cell receptor beta chains follows, all from one sample in a study of T cells after yellow fever vaccination. One entry per CDR3 protein, called by TCRdb with MiXCR from the 5' RACE reads. The sample contains around 400,000 distinct CDR3 sequences, approximately 10% of which appear only once. The material sequenced was PBMCs, taken on the day of the first yellow fever vaccination. The receptor set was obtained from a man aged 18 to 35 who received the YFV17D yellow fever vaccine. Each CDR3 is given with its conserved first and last residue. A D gene is named only where the DNA matches it firmly. Size tells how often a clone was seen (once, few, many) or the class of an expanded clone, and some rows leave it out.

clone size,V gene,D gene,CDR3 length,J gene,CDR3 protein
NA,TRBV20-1,NA,12,TRBJ1-1,CSASPGNTEAFF
many,TRBV4-1,TRBD2,15,TRBJ2-1,CASSHGLAGTDEQFF
NA,TRBV5-1,NA,15,TRBJ2-7,CASSLVPGATYEQYF
many,TRBV5-1,NA,14,TRBJ1-1,CASSVLQGNTEAFF
few,TRBV29-1,NA,12,TRBJ2-5,CTARGPGETQYF
many,TRBV7-9,NA,14,TRBJ1-4,CASSLGVLGEKLFF
few,TRBV18,NA,16,TRBJ2-2,CASSRRTTMNTGELFF
NA,TRBV9,TRBD1,14,TRBJ2-4,CASSESDRENIQYF
NA,TRBV20-1,NA,14,TRBJ2-1,CSATPSGRVNEQFF
few,TRBV4-1,TRBD2,16,TRBJ2-2,CASSQREGPNTGELFF
few,TRBV27,NA,16,TRBJ2-4,CASSLGGLYAKNIQYF
few,TRBV7-3,TRBD2,16,TRBJ2-1,CASSRTGSGGGNEQFF
NA,TRBV30,NA,13,TRBJ2-6,CAWSVRGVNVLTF
many,TRBV6-1,NA,14,TRBJ1-5,CASSEASGYQPQHF
NA,TRBV28,TRBD2,15,TRBJ2-1,CASSLGTRAYNEQFF
few,TRBV7-2,NA,15,TRBJ2-3,CASSRDPLGTDTQYF
NA,TRBV4-1,TRBD1,16,TRBJ2-5,CASSAPTGTGGATQYF
NA,TRBV7-2,NA,14,TRBJ2-2,CASSPTSNPGELFF
many,TRBV7-9,TRBD1,16,TRBJ2-7,CASSLVHRDRGHEQYF
NA,TRBV4-1,NA,14,TRBJ1-1,CASTLRIGNTEAFF
NA,TRBV6-2/TRBV6-3,NA,15,TRBJ2-1,CASSYSTISLNEQFF
NA,TRBV6-6,NA,18,TRBJ2-1,CASSSEAPLLNTYNEQFF
many,TRBV20-1,NA,14,TRBJ2-3,CSARGVRATDTQYF
few,TRBV12-3/TRBV12-4,TRBD1,15,TRBJ2-1,CASKKVGTGFNEQFF
NA,TRBV20-1,NA,15,TRBJ2-2,CSAPPGTLNTGELFF
few,TRBV7-2,NA,15,TRBJ2-4,CASSLAWGPKNIQYF
NA,TRBV20-1,NA,14,TRBJ2-3,CSASVGGPGDTQYF
NA,TRBV3-1,NA,17,TRBJ1-1,CACCQAWGGAGNTEAFF
NA,TRBV20-1,TRBD1,18,TRBJ1-2,CSAASVTGGADTPGGYTF
NA,TRBV20-1,NA,14,TRBJ2-7,CSARDPARMYEQYF
few,TRBV7-6,NA,15,TRBJ2-3,CASSLNSGQIDTQYF
NA,TRBV4-3,TRBD2,17,TRBJ2-3,CASSQVGAGDRSDTQYF
NA,TRBV7-9,TRBD1,16,TRBJ2-1,CASSSRHRGSYNEQFF
NA,TRBV28,NA,17,TRBJ1-6,CASTGTFGGQYNSPLHF
few,TRBV13,NA,15,TRBJ2-3,CASSRGGHSTDTQYF
many,TRBV4-3,NA,17,TRBJ2-6,CASTRGDSSSGANVLTF
many,TRBV7-2,NA,13,TRBJ2-5,CASSRTLQETQYF
NA,TRBV4-1,TRBD1,15,TRBJ1-5,CASSLDRGRRQPQHF
NA,TRBV7-9,NA,11,TRBJ1-1,CASRLGHEAFF
NA,TRBV7-9,NA,13,TRBJ2-7,CASSPRDTYEQYF